One and the same sample provided the 9 T cell receptor beta chains below, sequenced in a study of neurological immune-mediated disorders. TCRdb processed the 5' RACE reads anew with MiXCR; each CDR3 protein has one entry. The sample lists some 120,000 distinct CDR3 sequences; about 3.4% were seen once. The sample taken for sequencing was PBMCs. The receptors were sampled from a woman aged 25 to 39 with multiple sclerosis.

This clonotype was recorded at least ten times. The rearrangement uses TRBV5-1 and TRBJ2-5; D might be TRBD2 (5 bases). Trimming shortened V by 2 bases and J by 0 bases, and 8 bases separated the two germline ends. The CDR3 sequence is 14 residues long. Germline V gene lookup returns CDR1 SGHRS and CDR2 YFSETQ. The CDR3 DNA is TGCGCCAGCAGCTTTGAGGGATACCAAGAGACCCAGTACTTC. Translated, it gives CASSFEGYQETQYF.

This clonotype came up many times. V is TRBV7-8 and J is TRBJ1-3, with 7 bases lining up with TRBD1. Losses at the gene ends were 0 bases for V and 0 bases for J; bases not matched to a gene: 8. Germline lookup yields CDR1 SGHVS and CDR2 FQNEAQ. The CDR3 totals 18 residues. The DNA for the CDR3 is TGTGCCAGCAGCTTAGCGCTGGGACAGCCGAGCTCTGGAAACACCATATATTTT. Translating it yields CASSLALGQPSSGNTIYF.

This clonotype was seen ten or more times. The chain joins TRBV7-9 to TRBJ2-6; no definite D call. The CDR3 loop spans 16 amino acids. Trimming pared 2 bases from V and 1 base from J, leaving 9 bases between. Per germline, CDR1 SEHNR and CDR2 FQNEAQ (reference sequence). CDR3: CASSLFSVSGANVLTF. CDR3 nucleotides: TGTGCCAGCAGCTTATTTTCAGTTTCTGGGGCCAACGTCCTGACTTTC.

This clonotype was seen repeatedly, ten times or more. The chain has TRBV20-1 and TRBJ2-3, with a tentative D call TRBD1 (5 bases). Germline V gives CDR1 DFQATT, CDR2 SNEGSKA (reference sequence). Between the trimmed V and J ends, which lost 7 bases and 4 bases, there was a span of 12 bases. The CDR3 is made up of 12 amino acids. CDR3 residues: CSVEGVSDTQYF. CDR3 DNA: TGCAGTGTTGAAGGGGTGTCAGATACGCAGTATTTT.

This clonotype was seen only a few times. V gene TRBV4-3 combines with J gene TRBJ2-3; D may be TRBD1 (7 bases). Trimming shortened V by 3 bases and J by 5 bases, and 12 bases separated the two germline ends. The length of the CDR3 is 14 residues. The germline CDR1 and CDR2 sequences are LGHNA and YSLEER. CDR3 region: CASSHGGGRDTQYF. The CDR3 coding sequence is TGCGCCAGCAGCCATGGAGGGGGCAGAGATACGCAGTATTTT.

In its sample, this clonotype was seen many times. The chain links TRBV6-6 to TRBJ2-1; D is uncertain. Deletions cut 6 bases from V and 5 bases from J, with 8 bases between. CDR3 length: 12 residues. CDR1 MNHNY and CDR2 SVGAGI come from the germline V gene (reference sequence). The CDR3 DNA sequence: TGTGCCAGCAGGGGCGCGAACAATGAGCAGTTCTTC. This translates into CASRGANNEQFF.

This clonotype was counted ten times or more. The rearrangement uses TRBV14 and TRBJ2-3; unclear D gene. The germline V gene encodes CDR1 SGHDN and CDR2 FVKESK. CDR3 length equals 14 residues. V lost 1 base and J lost 0, with 5 bases in between. As DNA, the CDR3 is TGTGCCAGCAGCCAAGGAACGAGCACAGATACGCAGTATTTT. This gives the protein CASSQGTSTDTQYF.

Ten or more counts support this clonotype. V is TRBV7-8 and J is TRBJ2-2; TRBD1 matches 9 bases. The V gene's germline CDR1 is SGHVS and CDR2 FQNEAQ. Trimming at V came to 6 bases and at J to 6 bases, leaving 5 bases not matched to a gene. The CDR3 totals 14 residues. The CDR3 nucleotides read TGTGCCAGCAGGATGACAGGGGGGGCCGGGGAGCTGTTTTTT. This gives the protein CASRMTGGAGELFF.

The table lists this clonotype with many counts. At one end, the junction sequence differs from germline, possibly due to a read error. CDR3 in DNA: TGCGCCAGCAGCTTAGGGTCAACTGAAGCTTTCTTT. It encodes CASSLGSTEAFF. V and J are TRBV12-3 or TRBV12-4 and TRBJ1-1; D gene ambiguous. The length of the CDR3 is 12 residues.